This TCR beta chain was profiled in a study of OX40 agonist ivuxolimab in advanced cancers. As for the study in general: Ivuxolimab, an antibody acting as an agonist of OX40 (CD134), was used to treat patients. The study enrolled dose-escalation patients with hepatocellular carcinoma, melanoma, renal cell or head and neck cancer. Past anti-PD-1, anti-PD-L1 or anti-CTLA-4 therapy was accepted, and around 40% had received some. Study-wide results and limits: Researchers report that CD8+ T cells had, on average, more expanded clones than CD4+.

Sequencing was performed with immunoSEQ multiplex PCR; in TCRdb, only in-frame clones are kept and a portion is missing. The repertoire holds approximately 90,000 clones, with over 75% as singletons. V was cut by 2 bases and J by 2 bases, with 13 bases left in between. CDR3 length: 15 amino acids. Germline lookup yields CDR1 MDHEN and CDR2 SYDVKM. In the case of this clone: The antigen remains undetermined.

The V gene is TRBV28, the J gene TRBJ2-7, with D hard to call. The source is an adult with an advanced solid tumor such as melanoma, head and neck, liver or kidney cancer. The sequencing here drew on CD4+ or CD8+ T cells sorted from blood, taken in a trial of the OX40 agonist ivuxolimab. CDR3 bases: TGTGCCAGCAGTTTAATCCGCCTTCTACCCTACGAGCAGTACTTC. Protein sequence: CASSLIRLLPYEQYF.